This T cell receptor (beta chain) appears in the sequencing data of a study of blood T cell repertoires in COVID-19. Study context: COVID-19 samples from acute and convalescent phases originated in the United States, Italy and Spain. Sample material is recorded as cDNA or gDNA derived from T cells, B-cell-depleted T cells, or PBMCs.

Germline lookup yields CDR1 SGHVS and CDR2 FQNEAQ. Trimming removed 5 bases at V and 6 bases at J, with 22 bases between. This CDR3 comprises 16 residues. Libraries were prepared by immunoSEQ multiplex PCR; TCRdb keeps only in-frame clonotypes and omits some of them. The sample has 250,000 to 300,000 clones; around 90% are singletons. Material for sequencing was PBMCs or T cells enriched from blood (not recorded which). This TCR was sampled from a human donor in a cohort exposed to, infected with or recovered from COVID-19 (not recorded which). The donor label of this sample is uncertain. The chain carries TRBV7-8 and TRBJ1-1, with D tentatively TRBD1 (6 bases). This CDR3 is CASSPQSGHRGAEAFF. CDR3 DNA: TGTGCCAGCAGCCCCCAGTCGGGACACCGAGGGGCTGAAGCTTTCTTT.